The next 6 T cell receptor beta chains were all read from a single sample in a study of human thymus T cells. The data were produced by immunoSEQ multiplex PCR, yet TCRdb's version contains in-frame clones alone and is incomplete. The sample lists about 60,000 clones, 90% to 95% occurring once. Material: blood. The source of these receptors is a boy under two years old with a congenital heart defect but otherwise immunologically healthy.

This clone was seen a few times. The chain is built from TRBV7-9 and TRBJ1-6; D ambiguous. The CDR3 consists of 12 residues. Trimming left V 7 bases short and J 5 bases short, with 6 bases between. Germline loops: CDR1 SEHNR, CDR2 FQNEAQ (reference sequence). The CDR3 loop reads CASTSDNSPLHF. CDR3 in DNA: TGTGCCAGCACCTCGGATAATTCACCCCTCCACTTT. The variable domain in full, with the rest retrieved from reference TRBV7-9 and TRBJ1-6, is DTGVSQNPRHKITKRGQNVTFRCDPISEHNRLYWYRQTLGQGPEFLTYFQNEAQLEKSRLLSDRFSAERPKGSFSTLEIQRTEQGDSAMYLCASTSDNSPLHFGNGTRLTVT.

This clone was recorded once. The chain links TRBV6-1 to TRBJ2-1; 12 bases map to TRBD2. The ends lost 10 bases at V and 6 bases at J; junction bases unmatched: 7. Germline CDR1 MNHNS, CDR2 SASEGT. CDR3 length: 14 amino acids. The CDR3 DNA is TGTGCCACCCGAAGACTAGCGGGAGTCAATGAGCAGTTCTTC. Translated, it gives CATRRLAGVNEQFF.

This sequence joins TRBV6-5 and TRBJ2-2, with D hard to call. The CDR3 spans 13 residues. Germline CDR1 is MNHEY and CDR2 is SVGAGI. V lost 0 bases and J 7 bases, leaving 6 bases between the germline ends. In DNA form, the CDR3 reads TGTGCCAGCAGTTACTCATACATCGGGGAGCTGTTTTTT. It yields the protein CASSYSYIGELFF.

Notes on this clone: Other nucleotide sequences from this sample produce the same CDR3. V usage is TRBV6-5 and J usage is TRBJ2-7, with D uncertain. The CDR3 covers 11 residues. CDR1 MNHEY and CDR2 SVGAGI come from the germline V gene. The V gene lost 0 bases and the J gene lost 7 bases, with 4 bases spanning the gap. The CDR3 is CASSYSGEQYF. Written as DNA, the CDR3 is TGTGCCAGCAGTTACTCGGGAGAGCAGTACTTC.

The CDR3 DNA reads TGTGCCAGCAGTTACTCGCCAGGGGACCATAATGAGCAGTTCTTC. As protein: CASSYSPGDHNEQFF. This sequence joins TRBV6-5 and TRBJ2-1; maybe TRBD1 (6 bases). Trimming removed 0 bases from V and 7 bases from J, with 13 bases in between. CDR3 length: 15 amino acids. The germline CDR1 and CDR2 sequences are MNHEY and SVGAGI.

The V gene is TRBV4-2, the J gene TRBJ1-3; perhaps TRBD1 as D (5 bases). Per germline, CDR1 LGHNA and CDR2 YNFKEQ. V was shortened by 0 bases and J by 0 bases, with 12 bases between the two germline ends. The CDR3 extends over 17 amino acids. The CDR3 here is CASSQDESGGSGNTIYF. CDR3 sequence (DNA): TGTGCCAGCAGCCAAGATGAGTCCGGGGGCTCTGGAAACACCATATATTTT.